A selection of T cell receptor beta chains follows, all from one sample in a study of blood T cells in healthy people across ages. MiXCR was run by TCRdb on the 5' RACE reads, yielding one entry per CDR3 protein. The sample contains around 940,000 distinct CDR3 sequences, roughly 50% of which appear only once. Sequenced sample: blood. The receptor source for this set is a woman aged 60 to 75 in good health. Both conserved end residues are part of each CDR3. A D gene is named only where the DNA matches it firmly. Not every row has a clone size; where given, it reads once, few, many or a size class.

>16|few|-|TRBJ2-3|TRBV6-2/TRBV6-3
TGTGCCAGCAGTTACTCGGGCCAGGGAGGCGCAGATACGCAGTATTTT
CASSYSGQGGADTQYF
>15|many|TRBD1|TRBJ1-2|TRBV4-2
TGTGCCAGCAGCCATGGGGACAGGGTTTTGGATGGCTACACCTTC
CASSHGDRVLDGYTF
>14|-|TRBD2|TRBJ2-1|TRBV30
TGTGCCTGGAGTGGACTAGCGGGATACAATGAGCAGTTCTTC
CAWSGLAGYNEQFF
>13|few|TRBD1|TRBJ1-2|TRBV5-1
TGCGCCAGCACGGAACGGACAGGAAGGGGCTACACCTTC
CASTERTGRGYTF
>18|-|TRBD1|TRBJ2-7|TRBV3-1
TGTGCCAGCAGCCAGACACAAGTTTGGACAGGATTTCCCTACGAGCAGTACTTC
CASSQTQVWTGFPYEQYF
>16|-|-|TRBJ2-7|TRBV4-1
TGCGCCAGCAGCCAGACCGCTTACAGGGACTCCTCCGAGCAGTACTTC
CASSQTAYRDSSEQYF
>17|few|TRBD2|TRBJ2-3|TRBV27
TGTGCCAGCAGTTTAGTTGACGGGAGGGCCAACACAGATACGCAGTATTTT
CASSLVDGRANTDTQYF
>13|few|TRBD1|TRBJ1-6|TRBV6-1
TGTGCCACCAGGACAGGGGGCAATTCACCCCTCCACTTT
CATRTGGNSPLHF
>12|-|-|TRBJ2-2|TRBV5-1
TGCGCCAGCAGCCCACTACCCGGGGAGCTGTTTTTT
CASSPLPGELFF
>15|-|TRBD1|TRBJ2-7|TRBV28
TGTGCCAGCAGTTTCCCCGGGACAGGGTTGCGCGAGCAGTACTTC
CASSFPGTGLREQYF
>14|-|-|TRBJ2-7|TRBV9
TGTGCCAGCAGCGTAGGTAGCGGCACCTACGAGCAGTACTTC
CASSVGSGTYEQYF
>15|few|-|TRBJ2-7|TRBV20-1
TGCAGTGCTATTGCACTAGTTCTAAAAGTCGACGAGCAGTACTTC
CSAIALVLKVDEQYF
>13|-|-|TRBJ2-3|TRBV30
TGTGCCTGGAATGGGGCGGACACAGATACGCAGTATTTT
CAWNGADTDTQYF
>15|-|-|TRBJ1-2|TRBV7-9
TGCGCCAGCAGCTTGTATCTCGGGAAAGTGGGTGGCTACACCTTC
CASSLYLGKVGGYTF
>15|-|-|TRBJ2-5|TRBV2
TGTGCCAGCAGGGTCAGGGAAGGGGTCCAAGAGACCCAGTACTTC
CASRVREGVQETQYF
>14|once|TRBD2|TRBJ2-7|TRBV7-9
TGTGCCAGCAGCTTAGTGGGACTATACAATGAGCAGTACTTC
CASSLVGLYNEQYF
>15|-|-|TRBJ2-7|TRBV11-2
TGTGCCAGCAGCTTAGCTCGGGGCGGACCCTACGAGCAGTACTTC
CASSLARGGPYEQYF
>16|-|-|TRBJ2-5|TRBV25-1
TGTGCCAGCAGTGAGTCCCGCTCTGGCTGGGAGGAGACCCAGTACTTC
CASSESRSGWEETQYF
>18|-|-|TRBJ2-7|TRBV4-2
TGTGCCAGCAGCCAAGAGGGAGGTGCGGGCGGGGCATCCTACGAGCAGTACTTC
CASSQEGGAGGASYEQYF
>14|-|-|TRBJ2-5|TRBV18
TGTGCCAGCTCACCAACCGAACCTCAAGAGACCCAGTACTTC
CASSPTEPQETQYF
>15|-|-|TRBJ2-7|TRBV5-4
TGTGCCAGCAGCTTGGGGGGAGGCCGCTACAATGAGCAGTACTTC
CASSLGGGRYNEQYF
>17|-|TRBD2|TRBJ2-5|TRBV7-2
TGTGCCAGCAGCGACCCTAGCGGGAGGGCCGTCGGTGAGACCCAGTACTTC
CASSDPSGRAVGETQYF
>13|-|-|TRBJ2-2|TRBV7-3
TGTGCCAGCAGCTTAAAACACACCGGGGAGCTGTTTTTT
CASSLKHTGELFF
>14|-|-|TRBJ2-1|TRBV7-2
TGTGCCAGTCCTTCTACGGGAGCTCGGGGTGAGCAGTTCTTC
CASPSTGARGEQFF
>15|-|TRBD2|TRBJ2-3|TRBV7-3
TGTGCCAGCAGCACGGCTAGCGGGAGATGGGATACGCAGTATTTT
CASSTASGRWDTQYF
>12|few|-|TRBJ2-5|TRBV7-2
TGTGCCAGCAGCTTGGACGGGGGGACCCAGTACTTC
CASSLDGGTQYF
>15|-|-|TRBJ1-1|TRBV12-3/TRBV12-4
TGTGCCAGCAAACCTCCGGGACTCCCGAATCCTGAAGCTTTCTTT
CASKPPGLPNPEAFF
>15|many|-|TRBJ1-2|TRBV9
TGTGCCAGCAGCGCCCACACAGTCGCCGCTTATGGCTACACCTTC
CASSAHTVAAYGYTF